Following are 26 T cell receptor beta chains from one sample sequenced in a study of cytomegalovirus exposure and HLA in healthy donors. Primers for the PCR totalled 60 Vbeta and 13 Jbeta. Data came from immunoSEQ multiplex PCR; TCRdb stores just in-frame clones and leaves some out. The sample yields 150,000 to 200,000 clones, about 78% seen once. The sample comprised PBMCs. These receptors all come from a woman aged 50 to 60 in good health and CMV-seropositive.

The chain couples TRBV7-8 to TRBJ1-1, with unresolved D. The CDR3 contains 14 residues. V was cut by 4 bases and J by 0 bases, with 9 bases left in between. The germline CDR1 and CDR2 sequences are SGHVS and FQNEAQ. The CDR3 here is CASSSKEMNTEAFF. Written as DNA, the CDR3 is TGTGCCAGCAGCTCTAAAGAGATGAACACTGAAGCTTTCTTT.

The chain's CDR3 is CASSKTGVGYTF. CDR3 DNA sequence: TGTGCCAGCTCAAAAACAGGGGTTGGCTACACCTTC. The chain uses TRBV18 and TRBJ1-2; 7 bases map to TRBD1. CDR1 KGHSH and CDR2 LQKENI come from the germline V gene. The junction had 4 bases not matched to a gene; V was cut back by 5 bases and J by 7 bases. This CDR3 is 12 amino acids long.

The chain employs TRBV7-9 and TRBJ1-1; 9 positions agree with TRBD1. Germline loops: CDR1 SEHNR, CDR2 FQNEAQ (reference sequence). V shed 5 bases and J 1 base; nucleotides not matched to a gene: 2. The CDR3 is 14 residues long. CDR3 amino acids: CASSLQGANTEAFF. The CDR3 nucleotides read TGTGCCAGCAGCCTACAGGGGGCGAACACTGAAGCTTTCTTT.

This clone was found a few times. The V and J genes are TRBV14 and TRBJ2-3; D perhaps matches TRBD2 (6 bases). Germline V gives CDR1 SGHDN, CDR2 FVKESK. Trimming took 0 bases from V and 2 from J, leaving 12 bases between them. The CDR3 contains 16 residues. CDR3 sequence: CASSQDLGGATDTQYF. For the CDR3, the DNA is TGTGCCAGCAGCCAAGATCTCGGGGGAGCCACAGATACGCAGTATTTT.

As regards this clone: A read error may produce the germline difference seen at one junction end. The CDR3 sequence is CSSSLQVNSGGDTQYF. CDR3 DNA sequence: TGTTCCAGCAGCTTACAAGTCAACAGCGGGGGAGATACGCAGTATTTT. J is TRBJ2-3 and V is TRBV7-9; TRBD2 agrees at 8 bases. This CDR3 comprises 16 residues. CDR1 SEHNR and CDR2 FQNEAQ come from the germline V gene (reference sequence).

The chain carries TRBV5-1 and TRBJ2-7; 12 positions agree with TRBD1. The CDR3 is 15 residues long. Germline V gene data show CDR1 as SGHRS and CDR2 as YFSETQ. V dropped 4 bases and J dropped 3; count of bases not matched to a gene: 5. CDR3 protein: CASSTGTGGSYEQYF. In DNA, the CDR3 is TGCGCCAGCAGCACTGGGACAGGGGGCAGCTACGAGCAGTACTTC.

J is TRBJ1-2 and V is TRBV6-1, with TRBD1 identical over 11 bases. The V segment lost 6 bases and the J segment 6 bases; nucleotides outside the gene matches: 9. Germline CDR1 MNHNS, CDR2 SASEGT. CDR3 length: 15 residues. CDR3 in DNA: TGTGCCAGCAGACCGGGACAGGGGGTTAGTAATGGCTACACCTTC. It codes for CASRPGQGVSNGYTF.

In DNA form, the CDR3 reads TGTGCCAGCAGCTTGGGTCGAGCTGGGACAGTAGGCTACGAGCAGTACTTC. Protein sequence: CASSLGRAGTVGYEQYF. The chain links TRBV5-5 to TRBJ2-7; 7 bases agree with TRBD1. The CDR3 has 17 amino acids. After removal of 0 bases from V and 3 bases from J, the junction contained 12 bases not matched to a gene. From germline, CDR1 is SGHKS and CDR2 YYEKEE (reference sequence). Combining the CDR3 with reference TRBV5-5 and TRBJ2-7 gives the whole variable domain DAGVTQSPTHLIKTRGQQVTLRCSPISGHKSVSWYQQVLGQGPQFIFQYYEKEERGRGNFPDRFSARQFPNYSSELNVNALLLGDSALYLCASSLGRAGTVGYEQYFGPGTRLTVT.

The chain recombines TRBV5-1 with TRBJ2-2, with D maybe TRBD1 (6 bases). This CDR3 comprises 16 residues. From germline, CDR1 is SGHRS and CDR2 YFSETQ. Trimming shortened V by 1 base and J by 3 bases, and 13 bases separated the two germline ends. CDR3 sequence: CASSLPEGQYTGELFF. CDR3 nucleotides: TGCGCCAGCAGCTTGCCGGAAGGACAGTACACCGGGGAGCTGTTTTTT.

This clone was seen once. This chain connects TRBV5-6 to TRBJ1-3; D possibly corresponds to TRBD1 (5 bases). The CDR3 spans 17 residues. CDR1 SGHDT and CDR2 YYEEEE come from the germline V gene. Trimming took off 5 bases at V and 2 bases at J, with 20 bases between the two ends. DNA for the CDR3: TGTGCCAGCAGTTTTCTAGTAACGGGGGTCGCTGGAAACACCATATATTTT. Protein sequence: CASSFLVTGVAGNTIYF.

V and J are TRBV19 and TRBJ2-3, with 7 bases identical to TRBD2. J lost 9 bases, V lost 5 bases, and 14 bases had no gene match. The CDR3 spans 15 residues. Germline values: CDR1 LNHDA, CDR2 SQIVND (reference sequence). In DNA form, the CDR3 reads TGTGCCAGTAGTTCCAACCACGGACTAGTCCGAACGCAGTATTTT. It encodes CASSSNHGLVRTQYF.

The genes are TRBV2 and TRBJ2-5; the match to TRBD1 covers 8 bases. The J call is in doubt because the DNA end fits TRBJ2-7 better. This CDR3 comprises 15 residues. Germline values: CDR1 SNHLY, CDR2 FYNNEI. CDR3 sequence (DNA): TGTGCCAGCAGAGAGATCGGGACAGGAGCCTACGAGCAGTACTTC. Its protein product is CASREIGTGAYEQYF.

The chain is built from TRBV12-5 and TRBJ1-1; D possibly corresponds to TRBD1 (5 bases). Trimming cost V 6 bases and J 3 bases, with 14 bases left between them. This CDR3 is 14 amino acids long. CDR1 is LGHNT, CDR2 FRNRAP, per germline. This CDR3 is CASGPLTVDTEAFF. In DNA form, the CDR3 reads TGTGCTAGTGGCCCCCTGACAGTGGACACTGAAGCTTTCTTT.

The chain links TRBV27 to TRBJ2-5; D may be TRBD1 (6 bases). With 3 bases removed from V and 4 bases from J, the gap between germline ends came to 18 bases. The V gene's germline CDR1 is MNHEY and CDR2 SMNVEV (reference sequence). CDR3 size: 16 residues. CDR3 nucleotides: TGTGCCAGCAGTTTCTCGGCAGGGGAGAGACGAGAGACCCAGTACTTC. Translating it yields CASSFSAGERRETQYF.

This CDR3 reads CASSQLAGGSSTDTQYF. CDR3 DNA sequence: TGTGCCAGCAGCCAACTAGCGGGGGGCTCTAGCACAGATACGCAGTATTTT. The rearrangement links TRBV4-2 to TRBJ2-3; TRBD2 aligns across 11 bases. Germline lookup yields CDR1 LGHNA and CDR2 YNFKEQ. The CDR3 extends over 17 amino acids. The V and J ends lost 2 bases and 0 bases, in that order; junction bases with no gene match: 4.

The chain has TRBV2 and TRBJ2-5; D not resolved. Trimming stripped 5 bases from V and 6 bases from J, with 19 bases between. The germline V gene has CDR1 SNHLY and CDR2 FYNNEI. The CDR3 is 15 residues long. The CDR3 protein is CASSPQSGPFQTQYF. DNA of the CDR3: TGTGCCAGCAGTCCTCAGAGTGGGCCCTTCCAGACCCAGTACTTC.

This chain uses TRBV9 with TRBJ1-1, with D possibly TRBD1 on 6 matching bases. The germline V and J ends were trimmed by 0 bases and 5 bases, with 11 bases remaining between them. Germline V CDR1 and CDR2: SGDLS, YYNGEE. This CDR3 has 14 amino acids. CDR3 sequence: CASSVEGRGTEAFF. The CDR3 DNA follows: TGTGCCAGCAGCGTAGAAGGGAGGGGGACTGAAGCTTTCTTT.

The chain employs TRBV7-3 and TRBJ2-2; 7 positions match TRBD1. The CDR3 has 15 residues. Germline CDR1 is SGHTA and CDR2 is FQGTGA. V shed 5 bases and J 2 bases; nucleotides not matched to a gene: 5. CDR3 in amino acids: CASSPTGVNTGELFF. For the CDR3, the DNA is TGTGCCAGCAGCCCTACAGGGGTAAACACCGGGGAGCTGTTTTTT.

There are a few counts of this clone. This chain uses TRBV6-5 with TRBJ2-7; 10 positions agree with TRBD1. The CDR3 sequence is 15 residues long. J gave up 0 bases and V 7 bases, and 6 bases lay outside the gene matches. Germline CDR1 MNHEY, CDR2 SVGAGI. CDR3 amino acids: CASNRGQGTSYEQYF. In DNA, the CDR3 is TGTGCCAGCAACCGGGGACAGGGGACCTCCTACGAGCAGTACTTC.

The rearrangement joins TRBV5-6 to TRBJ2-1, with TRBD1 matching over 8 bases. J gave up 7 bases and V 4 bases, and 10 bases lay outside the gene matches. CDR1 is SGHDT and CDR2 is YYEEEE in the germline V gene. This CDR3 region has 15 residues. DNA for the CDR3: TGTGCCAGCAGCCCCTCCGGAACAGGGGGAAATGAGCAGTTCTTC. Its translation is CASSPSGTGGNEQFF. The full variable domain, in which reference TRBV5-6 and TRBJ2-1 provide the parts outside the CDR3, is DAGVTQSPTHLIKTRGQQVTLRCSPKSGHDTVSWYQQALGQGPQFIFQYYEEEERQRGNFPDRFSGHQFPNYSSELNVNALLLGDSALYLCASSPSGTGGNEQFFGPGTRLTVL.

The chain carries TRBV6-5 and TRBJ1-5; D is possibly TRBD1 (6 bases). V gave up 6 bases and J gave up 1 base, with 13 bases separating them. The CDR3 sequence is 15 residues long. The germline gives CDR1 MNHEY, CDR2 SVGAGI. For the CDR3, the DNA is TGTGCCAGCAGCCCCAACAGGGCAAGCAATCAGCCCCAGCATTTT. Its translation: CASSPNRASNQPQHF.

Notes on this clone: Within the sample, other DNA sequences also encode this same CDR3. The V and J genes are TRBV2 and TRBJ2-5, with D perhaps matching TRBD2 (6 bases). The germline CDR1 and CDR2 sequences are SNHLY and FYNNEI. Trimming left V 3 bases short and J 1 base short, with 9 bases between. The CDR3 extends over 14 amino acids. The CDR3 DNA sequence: TGTGCCAGCAGTGAGGGGGGACGCCAAGAGACCCAGTACTTC. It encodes CASSEGGRQETQYF.

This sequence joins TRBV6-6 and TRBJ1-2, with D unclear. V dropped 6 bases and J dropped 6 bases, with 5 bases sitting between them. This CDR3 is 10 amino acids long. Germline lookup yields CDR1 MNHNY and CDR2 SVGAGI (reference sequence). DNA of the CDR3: TGTGCCAGCAGACTAAATGGCTACACCTTC. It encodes CASRLNGYTF.

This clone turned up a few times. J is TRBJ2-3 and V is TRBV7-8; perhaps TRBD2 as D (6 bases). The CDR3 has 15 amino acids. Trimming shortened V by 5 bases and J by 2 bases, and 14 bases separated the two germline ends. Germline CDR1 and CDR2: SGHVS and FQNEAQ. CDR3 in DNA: TGTGCCAGCAGCGAGCATGGGGGGTACACAGATACGCAGTATTTT. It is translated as CASSEHGGYTDTQYF.

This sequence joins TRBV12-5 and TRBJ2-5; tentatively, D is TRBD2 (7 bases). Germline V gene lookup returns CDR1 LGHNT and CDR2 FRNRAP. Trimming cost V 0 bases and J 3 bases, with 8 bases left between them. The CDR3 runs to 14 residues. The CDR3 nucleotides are TGTGCTAGTGGTTTGGTAGGGGGGGAAGAGACCCAGTACTTC. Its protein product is CASGLVGGEETQYF.

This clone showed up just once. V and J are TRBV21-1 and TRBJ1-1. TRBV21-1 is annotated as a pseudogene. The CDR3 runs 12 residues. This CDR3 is CASSIMNTEAFF. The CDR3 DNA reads TGTGCCAGCAGCATAATGAACACTGAAGCTTTCTTT.